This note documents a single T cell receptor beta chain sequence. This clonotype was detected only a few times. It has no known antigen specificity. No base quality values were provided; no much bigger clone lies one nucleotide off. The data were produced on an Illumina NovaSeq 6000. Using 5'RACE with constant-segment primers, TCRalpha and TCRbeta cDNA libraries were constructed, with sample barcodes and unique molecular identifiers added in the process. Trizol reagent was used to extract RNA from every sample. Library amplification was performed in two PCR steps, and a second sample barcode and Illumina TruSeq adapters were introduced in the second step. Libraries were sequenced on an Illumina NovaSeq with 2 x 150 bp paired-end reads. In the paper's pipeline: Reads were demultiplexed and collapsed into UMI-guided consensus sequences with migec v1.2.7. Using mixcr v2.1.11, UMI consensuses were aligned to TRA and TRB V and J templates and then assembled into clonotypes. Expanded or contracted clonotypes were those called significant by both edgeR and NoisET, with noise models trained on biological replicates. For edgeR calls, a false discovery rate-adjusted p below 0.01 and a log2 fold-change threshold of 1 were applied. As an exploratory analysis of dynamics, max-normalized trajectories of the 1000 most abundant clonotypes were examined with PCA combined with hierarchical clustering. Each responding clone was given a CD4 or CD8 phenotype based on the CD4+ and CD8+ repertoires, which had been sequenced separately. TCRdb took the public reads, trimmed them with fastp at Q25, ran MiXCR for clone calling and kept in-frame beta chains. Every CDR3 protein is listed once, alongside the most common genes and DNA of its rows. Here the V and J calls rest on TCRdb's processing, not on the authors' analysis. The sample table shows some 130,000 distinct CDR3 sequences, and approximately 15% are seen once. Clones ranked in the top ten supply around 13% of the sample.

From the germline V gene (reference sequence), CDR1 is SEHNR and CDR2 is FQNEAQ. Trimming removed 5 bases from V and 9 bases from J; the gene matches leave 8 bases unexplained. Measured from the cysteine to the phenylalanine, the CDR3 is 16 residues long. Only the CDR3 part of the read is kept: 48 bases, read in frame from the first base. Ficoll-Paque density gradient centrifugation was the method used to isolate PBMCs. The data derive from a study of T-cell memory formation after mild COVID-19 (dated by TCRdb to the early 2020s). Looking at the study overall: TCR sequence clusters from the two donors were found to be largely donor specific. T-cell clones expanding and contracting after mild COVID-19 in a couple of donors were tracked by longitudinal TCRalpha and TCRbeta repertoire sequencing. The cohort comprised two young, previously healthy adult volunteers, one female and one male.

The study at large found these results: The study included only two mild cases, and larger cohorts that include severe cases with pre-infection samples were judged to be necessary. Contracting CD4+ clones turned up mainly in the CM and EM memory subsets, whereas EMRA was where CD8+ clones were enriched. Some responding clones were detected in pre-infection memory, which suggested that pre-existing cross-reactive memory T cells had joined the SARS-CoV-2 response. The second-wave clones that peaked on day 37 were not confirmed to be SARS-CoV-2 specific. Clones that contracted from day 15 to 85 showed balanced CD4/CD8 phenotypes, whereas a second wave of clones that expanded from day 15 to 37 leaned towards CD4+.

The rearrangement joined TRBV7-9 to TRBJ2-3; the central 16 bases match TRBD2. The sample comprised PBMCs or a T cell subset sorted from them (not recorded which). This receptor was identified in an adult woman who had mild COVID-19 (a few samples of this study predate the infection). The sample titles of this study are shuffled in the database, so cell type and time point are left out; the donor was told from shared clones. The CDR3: CASSPGTSGGETTQYF. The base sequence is TGTGCCAGCAGCCCGGGGACTAGCGGGGGGGAAACAACGCAGTATTTT.